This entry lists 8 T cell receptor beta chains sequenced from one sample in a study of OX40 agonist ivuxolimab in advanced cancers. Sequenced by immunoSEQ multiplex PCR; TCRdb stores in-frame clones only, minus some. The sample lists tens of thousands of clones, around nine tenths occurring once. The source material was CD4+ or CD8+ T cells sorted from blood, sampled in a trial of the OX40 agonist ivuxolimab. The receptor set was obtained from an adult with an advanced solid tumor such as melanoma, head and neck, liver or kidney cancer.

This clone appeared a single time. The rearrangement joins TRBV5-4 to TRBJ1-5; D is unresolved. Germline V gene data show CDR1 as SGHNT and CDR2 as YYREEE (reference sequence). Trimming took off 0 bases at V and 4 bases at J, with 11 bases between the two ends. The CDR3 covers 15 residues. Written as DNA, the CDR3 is TGTGCCAGCAGCTTGGGCGGGCTGACGAATCAGCCCCAGCATTTT. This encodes CASSLGGLTNQPQHF.

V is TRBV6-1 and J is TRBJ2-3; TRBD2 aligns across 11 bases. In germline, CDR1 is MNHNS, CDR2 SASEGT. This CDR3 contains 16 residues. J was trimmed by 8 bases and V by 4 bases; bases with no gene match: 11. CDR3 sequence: CASSALTSGDGGTQYF. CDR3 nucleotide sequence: TGTGCCAGCAGTGCCCTGACTAGCGGGGACGGGGGTACGCAGTATTTT.

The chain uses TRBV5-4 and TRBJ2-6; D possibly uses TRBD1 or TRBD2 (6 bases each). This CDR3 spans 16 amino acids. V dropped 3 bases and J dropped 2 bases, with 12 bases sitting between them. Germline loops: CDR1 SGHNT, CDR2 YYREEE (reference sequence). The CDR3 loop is CASSSGGVAGANVLTF. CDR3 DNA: TGTGCCAGCAGCTCCGGGGGCGTAGCTGGGGCCAACGTCCTGACTTTC.

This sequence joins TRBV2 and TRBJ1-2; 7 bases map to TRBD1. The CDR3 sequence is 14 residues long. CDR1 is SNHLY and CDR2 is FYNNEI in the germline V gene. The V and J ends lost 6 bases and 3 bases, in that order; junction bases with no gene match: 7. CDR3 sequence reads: CASSRDREDYGYTF. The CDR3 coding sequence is TGTGCCAGCAGCCGGGACAGAGAAGACTATGGCTACACCTTC.

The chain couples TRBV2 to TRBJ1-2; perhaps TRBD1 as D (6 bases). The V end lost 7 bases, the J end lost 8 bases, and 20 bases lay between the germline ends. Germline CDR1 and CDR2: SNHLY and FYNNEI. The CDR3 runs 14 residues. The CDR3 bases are TGTGCCAGCACCCAAGATGAGGGGGTGAGCGGCTACACCTTC. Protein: CASTQDEGVSGYTF. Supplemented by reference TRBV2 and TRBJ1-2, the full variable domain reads EPEVTQTPSHQVTQMGQEVILRCVPISNHLYFYWYRQILGQKVEFLVSFYNNEISEKSEIFDDQFSVERPDGSNFTLKIRSTKLEDSAMYFCASTQDEGVSGYTFGSGTRLTVV.

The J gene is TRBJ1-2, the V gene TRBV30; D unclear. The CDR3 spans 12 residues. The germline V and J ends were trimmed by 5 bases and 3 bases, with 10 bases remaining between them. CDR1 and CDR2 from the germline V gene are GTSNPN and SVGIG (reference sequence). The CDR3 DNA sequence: TGTGCCTGGGAGGACTCTTACTATGGCTACACCTTC. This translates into CAWEDSYYGYTF. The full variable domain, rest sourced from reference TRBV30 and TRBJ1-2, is SQTIHQWPATLVQPVGSPLSLECTVEGTSNPNLYWYRQAAGRGLQLLFYSVGIGQISSEVPQNLSASRPQDRQFILSSKKLLLSDSGFYLCAWEDSYYGYTFGSGTRLTVV.

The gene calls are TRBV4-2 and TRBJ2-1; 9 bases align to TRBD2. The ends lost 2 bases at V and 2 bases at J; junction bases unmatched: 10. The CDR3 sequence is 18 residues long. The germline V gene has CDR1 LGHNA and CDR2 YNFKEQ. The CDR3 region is CASSQKRTAGGTYNEQFF. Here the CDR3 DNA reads TGTGCCAGCAGCCAAAAACGGACTGCGGGGGGGACCTACAATGAGCAGTTCTTC.

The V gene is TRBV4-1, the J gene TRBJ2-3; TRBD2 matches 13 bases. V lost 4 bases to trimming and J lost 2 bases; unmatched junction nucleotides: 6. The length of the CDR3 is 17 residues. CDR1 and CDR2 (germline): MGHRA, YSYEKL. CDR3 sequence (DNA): TGCGCCAGCAGCCCGACTGGGACTAGCGGGGCCACAGATACGCAGTATTTT. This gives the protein CASSPTGTSGATDTQYF.